The present entry profiles one TCR beta chain with its context. The data were obtained in a study of shared T cell receptors in the human thymus. The data were produced by immunoSEQ multiplex PCR, yet TCRdb's version contains in-frame clones alone and is incomplete. The profile shows 600,000 to 900,000 clones, roughly 85% of them singletons. Germline CDR1 reads ENHRY; CDR2 reads SYGVKD. Losses at the gene ends were 0 bases for V and 4 bases for J; bases not matched to a gene: 10. The CDR3 spans 18 residues. The same sample was also used in a study of human thymus T cells. From that paper: Those donating were healthy Finnish infants in corrective surgery for congenital heart defects. Thymic and blood repertoires showed apparently biased V and J gene usage. Related research reported highly overlapping thymic repertoires among unrelated individuals.

Sequencing used thymocytes. The chain joins TRBV10-3 to TRBJ2-3; TRBD2 agrees at 10 bases. The sequence derives from a girl in the first two years of life with a congenital heart defect. The CDR3 loop reads CAISESNPKRGGSDTQYF. CDR3 sequence (DNA): TGTGCCATCAGTGAGTCGAATCCTAAGCGGGGGGGATCAGATACGCAGTATTTT.